This T cell receptor beta chain was obtained from a study of cytomegalovirus exposure and HLA in healthy donors. Study results and caveats: It was likely that a cluster of highly shared sequence variants was a sequencing artifact.

V lost 6 bases and J lost 2, with 14 bases in between. The CDR3 has 15 residues. Per the germline V gene, CDR1 is SNHLY and CDR2 is FYNNEI. Primers for the PCR totalled 60 Vbeta and 13 Jbeta. Measured with immunoSEQ multiplex PCR; TCRdb has only the in-frame clones, and not every one. The sample has approximately 100,000 clones, around 82% seen once; the top ten hold around 2%. Regarding this clone: Its matching antigen is unknown.

The receptor was isolated from a young man in good health and CMV-seronegative. The sample was PBMCs. The V call is TRBV2, the J call TRBJ1-5; TRBD1 might be the D (6 bases). DNA of the CDR3: TGTGCCAGCAGCCAACTACAGGGTGGCAATCAGCCCCAGCATTTT. Its protein is CASSQLQGGNQPQHF.